A selection of T cell receptor beta chains follows, all from one sample in a study of blood T cells in healthy people across ages. MiXCR was run by TCRdb on the 5' RACE reads, yielding one entry per CDR3 protein. The data contain some 1.4 million distinct CDR3 sequences, 42% of them singletons. The sample comprised blood. Receptor source: a woman under 30 in good health. CDR3s include the opening cysteine and the closing phenylalanine or tryptophan. Each record gives: clone size, V gene, J gene, D gene, CDR3 DNA, CDR3 protein. The D gene is left open where the match is weak. The size entry is marked missing in some rows and otherwise reads once, few, many or a size class.

>-|TRBV12-3/TRBV12-4|TRBJ2-1|TRBD2
TGTGCCAGCAGTCCAAGGACTAGCGGAGATTCCTACAATGAGCAGTTCTTC
CASSPRTSGDSYNEQFF
>few|TRBV28|TRBJ2-3|TRBD1
TGTGCCACCATGGACAGGGCACAAGACGCTCCGGCAGATACGCAGTATTTT
CATMDRAQDAPADTQYF
>-|TRBV7-9|TRBJ1-1|TRBD1
TGTGCCAGCAGCTTATCCTGGATGACAGGGGGCTGGAACACTGAAGCTTTCTTT
CASSLSWMTGGWNTEAFF
>many|TRBV4-1|TRBJ2-1|-
TGCGCCAGCAGCCAACTCAACGGTGAGCAGTTCTTC
CASSQLNGEQFF
>once|TRBV30|TRBJ2-7|TRBD2
TGTGCCTGGAGTGCGCTATCACCGGGACTAGCGGGTAAAAACAATGAGCAGTACTTC
CAWSALSPGLAGKNNEQYF
>few|TRBV7-6|TRBJ2-7|-
TGTGCCAGCAGCTTACGGACAGTCTCCTACGAGCAGTACTTC
CASSLRTVSYEQYF
>few|TRBV12-3/TRBV12-4|TRBJ1-6|-
TGTGCCAGCAGCCTGGGGGGGGGTTCACCCCTCCACTTT
CASSLGGGSPLHF
>-|TRBV29-1|TRBJ1-1|-
TGCAGCGTCCTACAGGTTCTGCTCACTGAAGCTTTCTTT
CSVLQVLLTEAFF
>many|TRBV12-5|TRBJ2-5|TRBD2
TGTGCTAGTGGTTCCACGGGGGGAGCGGAGACCCAGTACTTC
CASGSTGGAETQYF
>-|TRBV10-1|TRBJ2-7|TRBD1
TGCGCCAGCAGTGAGTCGTGGACAGGGGCGTCAGGGGAGCAGTACTTC
CASSESWTGASGEQYF
>few|TRBV30|TRBJ2-1|-
TGTGCCTGGAGTGACCGGGACTGGTCCTACAATGAGCAGTTCTTC
CAWSDRDWSYNEQFF
>-|TRBV27|TRBJ2-7|TRBD1
TGTGCCAGCGGTCAGGGGGCCCACGAGCAGTACTTC
CASGQGAHEQYF
>many|TRBV12-3/TRBV12-4|TRBJ2-7|-
TGTGCCAGCAACCCGGGACATTCCTACGAGCAGTACTTC
CASNPGHSYEQYF
>-|TRBV4-1|TRBJ2-7|-
TGCGCCAGCAGCCAAGATCCGGGGCTACGTGAGCAGTACTTC
CASSQDPGLREQYF
>few|TRBV20-1|TRBJ2-4|-
TGCAGTCAAACTGGGGGCCAAAACATTCAGTACTTC
CSQTGGQNIQYF
>few|TRBV20-1|TRBJ1-1|TRBD1
TGCAGTGCGCCTAAACAGGGGGCGAACACTGAAGCTTTCTTT
CSAPKQGANTEAFF
>-|TRBV6-1|TRBJ2-1|-
TGTGCCAACAGTGAGGCGGCGGGATACAATGAGCAGTTCTTC
CANSEAAGYNEQFF
>few|TRBV24-1|TRBJ2-5|TRBD1
TGTGCCACCAGTGACAGGACAGGGTCACAGGGAGAGACCCAGTACTTC
CATSDRTGSQGETQYF
>few|TRBV7-9|TRBJ1-1|-
TGTGCCAGCAGCTCCCAACTAATGAACACTGAAGCTTTCTTT
CASSSQLMNTEAFF
>-|TRBV5-5|TRBJ1-2|-
TGTGCCAGCAGCTTGGGACTAGGAGGGGGCTACACCTTC
CASSLGLGGGYTF
>few|TRBV10-3|TRBJ2-5|-
TGTGCCATCAGTGATAACCCCATCTCCCAGTACTTC
CAISDNPISQYF
>-|TRBV2|TRBJ1-2|-
TGTGCCAGCAACCCGCGGGACTATGGCTACACCTTC
CASNPRDYGYTF